The 11 T cell receptor beta chains below all came from one sample that was sequenced in a study of blood T cell repertoires in COVID-19. Generated by immunoSEQ multiplex PCR, the TCRdb table keeps only in-frame clones and is missing some. The table lists 210,000 or so clones, around 82% of them singletons. The sample was PBMCs or T cells enriched from blood (not recorded which). The source is a woman between 35 and 50 years old with acute COVID-19.

The sample holds many counts of this clone. At the DNA level, this CDR3 is encoded by other sequences in the same sample as well. The J gene is TRBJ2-7, the V gene TRBV20-1; D not resolved. Germline V gene data show CDR1 as DFQATT and CDR2 as SNEGSKA (reference sequence). CDR3 length: 11 residues. The V gene lost 1 base and the J gene lost 6 bases, with 7 bases spanning the gap. The CDR3 DNA is TGCAGTGCTAGAGTCCGGGTCGAGCAGTACTTC. Translation gives CSARVRVEQYF.

The gene calls are TRBV5-1 and TRBJ2-1; D perhaps matches TRBD2 (5 bases). The CDR3 has 15 amino acids. The V end lost 5 bases, the J end lost 0 bases, and 12 bases lay between the germline ends. CDR1 and CDR2 from the germline V gene are SGHRS and YFSETQ. CDR3 region: CASSERWGSYNEQFF. In DNA form, the CDR3 reads TGCGCCAGCAGTGAGCGGTGGGGCTCCTACAATGAGCAGTTCTTC. Looking up the rest from reference TRBV5-1 and TRBJ2-1 gives the full variable domain: KAGVTQTPRYLIKTRGQQVTLSCSPISGHRSVSWYQQTPGQGLQFLFEYFSETQRNKGNFPGRFSGRQFSNSRSEMNVSTLELGDSALYLCASSERWGSYNEQFFGPGTRLTVL.

This rearrangement joins TRBV30 to TRBJ1-3; 9 bases map to TRBD1. Losses at the gene ends were 2 bases for V and 0 bases for J; bases not matched to a gene: 5. The CDR3 consists of 16 residues. Germline CDR1 reads GTSNPN; CDR2 reads SVGIG (reference sequence). CDR3 DNA: TGTGCCTGGAGTTCCCGGGGACAGGGCTCTGGAAACACCATATATTTT. Translating it yields CAWSSRGQGSGNTIYF.

The V gene is TRBV6-5, the J gene TRBJ1-2; 7 nucleotides agree with TRBD1. The length of the CDR3 is 14 residues. Trimming removed 5 bases from V and 5 bases from J; junction bases left unmatched: 8. Germline V lookup: CDR1 MNHEY, CDR2 SVGAGI. CDR3 sequence: CASSTGQHSYGYTF. CDR3 nucleotide sequence: TGTGCCAGCAGTACGGGACAGCATTCATATGGCTACACCTTC.

The chain uses TRBV14 and TRBJ2-7; the match to TRBD2 covers 7 bases. The junction had 6 bases not matched to a gene; V was cut back by 0 bases and J by 4 bases. Looked up from germline, CDR1 is SGHDN and CDR2 is FVKESK. The CDR3 loop spans 15 amino acids. Here the CDR3 reads CASSQDGRGWYEQYF. The CDR3 DNA sequence: TGTGCCAGCAGCCAAGATGGGAGGGGTTGGTACGAGCAGTACTTC.

The rearrangement joins TRBV10-2 to TRBJ2-6; D gene ambiguous. Per the germline V gene, CDR1 is WSHSY and CDR2 is SAAADI. Between the trimmed V and J ends, which lost 6 bases and 0 bases, there was a span of 6 bases. This CDR3 contains 14 residues. CDR3 protein: CASRLSSGANVLTF. CDR3 in DNA: TGCGCCAGCAGATTGAGCTCTGGGGCCAACGTCCTGACTTTC.

In this sample, this clone turned up a few times. This chain links TRBV16 with TRBJ1-5; 7 bases match TRBD1. The CDR3 length is 16 residues. Trimming took 3 bases from V and 0 from J; bases not matched to a gene: 5. Germline V gene lookup returns CDR1 KGHSY and CDR2 FQNENV. CDR3 coding DNA: TGTGCCAGCAGCCAGACAGGGACCCATAGCAATCAGCCCCAGCATTTT. Protein sequence: CASSQTGTHSNQPQHF. Based on the CDR3 plus reference TRBV16 and TRBJ1-5, the full variable domain is GEEVAQTPKHLVRGEGQKAKLYCAPIKGHSYVFWYQQVLKNEFKFLISFQNENVFDETGMPKERFSAKCLPNSPCSLEIQATKLEDSAVYFCASSQTGTHSNQPQHFGDGTRLSIL.

This clone was counted a few times. This chain connects TRBV5-8 to TRBJ1-3; D unresolved. Germline CDR1 and CDR2: SGHTS and YDEGEE. The CDR3 is 16 amino acids. The V end was cut by 1 base, the J end by 3 bases, with 14 bases between. The CDR3 DNA sequence: TGTGCCAGCAGCTTGAAGAGGACCGGACTTGGAAACACCATATATTTT. Translation gives CASSLKRTGLGNTIYF. The entire variable domain, with the rest obtained from reference TRBV5-8 and TRBJ1-3, is as follows: EAGVTQSPTHLIKTRGQQATLRCSPISGHTSVYWYQQALGLGLQFLLWYDEGEERNRGNFPPRFSGRQFPNYSSELNVNALELEDSALYLCASSLKRTGLGNTIYFGEGSWLTVV.

V gene TRBV5-1 combines with J gene TRBJ2-1; weak D call: TRBD1 (6 bases). Germline V lookup: CDR1 SGHRS, CDR2 YFSETQ. The length of the CDR3 is 15 residues. V gave up 1 base and J gave up 3 bases, with 11 bases separating them. The CDR3 sequence: CASSLSLDSYNEQFF. CDR3 in DNA: TGCGCCAGCAGCTTGTCCTTGGACAGCTACAATGAGCAGTTCTTC. The variable domain in full, with the rest retrieved from reference TRBV5-1 and TRBJ2-1, is KAGVTQTPRYLIKTRGQQVTLSCSPISGHRSVSWYQQTPGQGLQFLFEYFSETQRNKGNFPGRFSGRQFSNSRSEMNVSTLELGDSALYLCASSLSLDSYNEQFFGPGTRLTVL.

The V and J genes are TRBV27 and TRBJ2-1; no reliable D call. Germline loops: CDR1 MNHEY, CDR2 SMNVEV (reference sequence). V lost 8 bases and J lost 4, with 18 bases in between. CDR3 length: 15 residues. The CDR3 bases are TGTGCCAGCGTTGTCAGGTCTCCCTTATACAATGAGCAGTTCTTC. This gives the protein CASVVRSPLYNEQFF.

The chain carries TRBV7-3 and TRBJ2-5; weak D call: TRBD1 (5 bases). Trimming left V 3 bases short and J 3 bases short, with 11 bases between. The CDR3 has 14 amino acids. Germline CDR1 SGHTA, CDR2 FQGTGA. CDR3 sequence: CASSFGSREETQYF. The CDR3 coding sequence is TGTGCCAGCAGCTTTGGAAGCAGGGAAGAGACCCAGTACTTC.